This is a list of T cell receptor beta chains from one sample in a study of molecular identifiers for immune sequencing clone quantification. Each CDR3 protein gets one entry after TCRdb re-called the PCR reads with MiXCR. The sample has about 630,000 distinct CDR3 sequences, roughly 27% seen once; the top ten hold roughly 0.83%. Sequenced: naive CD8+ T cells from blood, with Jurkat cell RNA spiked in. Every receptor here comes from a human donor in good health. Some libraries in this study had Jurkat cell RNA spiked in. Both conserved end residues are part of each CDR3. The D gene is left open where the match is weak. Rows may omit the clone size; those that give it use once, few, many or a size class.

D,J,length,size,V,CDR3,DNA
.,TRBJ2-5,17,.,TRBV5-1,CASSLGVDLNPQETQYF,TGCGCCAGCAGCTTGGGGGTAGACCTAAACCCGCAAGAGACCCAGTACTTC
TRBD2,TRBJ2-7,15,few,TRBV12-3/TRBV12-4,CASRPTSGRFYEQYF,TGTGCCAGCAGACCGACTAGCGGGAGGTTCTACGAGCAGTACTTC
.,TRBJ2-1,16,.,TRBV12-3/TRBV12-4,CASSFFVSGPYNEQFF,TGTGCCAGCAGTTTTTTCGTGAGCGGACCCTACAATGAGCAGTTCTTC
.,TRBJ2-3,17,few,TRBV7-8,CASSLEDPGVLTDTQYF,TGTGCCAGCAGCTTAGAAGACCCGGGGGTCCTCACAGATACGCAGTATTTT
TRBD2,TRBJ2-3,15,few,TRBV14,CASSQEWLAGDTQYF,TGTGCCAGCAGCCAAGAATGGCTAGCGGGAGATACGCAGTATTTT
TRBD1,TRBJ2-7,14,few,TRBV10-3,CATGGQGFRDEQYF,TGTGCCACGGGGGGACAGGGGTTTCGGGACGAGCAGTACTTC
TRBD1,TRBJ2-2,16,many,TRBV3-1,CASSQGRQGRTGELFF,TGTGCCAGCAGCCAAGGGCGACAGGGGCGAACCGGGGAGCTGTTTTTT
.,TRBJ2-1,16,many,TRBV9,CASTVLEDGSYNEQFF,TGTGCCAGCACCGTCCTGGAGGACGGCTCCTACAATGAGCAGTTCTTC
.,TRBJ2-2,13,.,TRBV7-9,CASSSTGPGELFF,TGTGCCAGCAGCTCTACAGGGCCGGGGGAGCTGTTTTTT
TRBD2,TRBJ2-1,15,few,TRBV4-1,CASSWVGRTDNEQFF,TGCGCCAGCAGCTGGGTCGGGAGGACGGACAATGAGCAGTTCTTC
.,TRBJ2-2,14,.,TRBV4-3,CAGRVGVNTGELFF,TGCGCCGGCAGAGTTGGAGTGAACACCGGGGAGCTGTTTTTT
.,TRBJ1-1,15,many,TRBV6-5,CASSYLGEANTEAFF,TGTGCCAGCAGTTACTTGGGGGAGGCGAACACTGAAGCTTTCTTT
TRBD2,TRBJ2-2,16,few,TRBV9,CASSVSGGPNTGELFF,TGTGCCAGCAGCGTTAGCGGGGGCCCGAACACCGGGGAGCTGTTTTTT
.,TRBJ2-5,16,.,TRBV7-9,CASSLLLKEWGETQYF,TGTGCCAGCAGCTTATTGCTTAAAGAATGGGGAGAGACCCAGTACTTC
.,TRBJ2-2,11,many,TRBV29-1,CSVADTGELFF,TGCAGCGTTGCAGATACCGGGGAGCTGTTTTTT
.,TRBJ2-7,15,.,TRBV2,CASKEGWGSPYEQYF,TGTGCCAGCAAAGAGGGATGGGGGTCCCCCTACGAGCAGTACTTC
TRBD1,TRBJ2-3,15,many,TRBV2,CASGRGQGVADTQYF,TGTGCCAGCGGGCGTGGACAGGGGGTAGCCGATACGCAGTATTTT
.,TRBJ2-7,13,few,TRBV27,CASSNGVTYEQYF,TGTGCCAGCAGTAATGGGGTTACCTACGAGCAGTACTTC
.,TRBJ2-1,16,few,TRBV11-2,CASSSTAGGMRDEQFF,TGTGCCAGCAGCTCCACCGCTGGCGGGATGCGCGATGAGCAGTTCTTC
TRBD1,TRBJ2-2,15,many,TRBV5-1,CASSFTGGGTGELFF,TGTGCCAGCAGTTTCACAGGGGGCGGGACCGGGGAGCTGTTTTTT
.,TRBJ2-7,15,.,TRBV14,CASSGGRDTSYEQYF,TGTGCCAGCAGCGGCGGGCGGGACACTTCCTACGAGCAGTACTTC
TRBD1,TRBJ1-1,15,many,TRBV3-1,CASRPGEGTGYEAFF,TGTGCCAGCAGACCGGGAGAAGGGACAGGTTACGAAGCTTTCTTT
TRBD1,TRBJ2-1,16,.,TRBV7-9,CASSLLDRDDTNEQFF,TGTGCCAGCAGCTTATTGGACAGGGACGACACCAATGAGCAGTTCTTC
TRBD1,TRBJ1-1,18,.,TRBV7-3,CASSLWGQGMRFYTEAFF,TGTGCCAGCAGCTTATGGGGACAGGGGATGAGGTTTTACACTGAAGCTTTCTTT
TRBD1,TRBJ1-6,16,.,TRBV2,CASSEGTGGYNSPLHF,TGTGCCAGCAGTGAAGGGACAGGGGGCTATAATTCACCCCTCCACTTT
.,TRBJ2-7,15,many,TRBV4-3,CASSQATNAGNEQYF,TGCGCCAGCAGCCAAGCCACGAATGCGGGGAACGAGCAGTACTTC
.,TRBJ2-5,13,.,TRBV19,CASSPVLQETQYF,TGTGCCAGTAGTCCCGTACTTCAAGAGACCCAGTACTTC
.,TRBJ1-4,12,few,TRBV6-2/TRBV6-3,CASTQGYEKLFF,TGTGCCAGCACCCAGGGATATGAAAAACTGTTTTTT
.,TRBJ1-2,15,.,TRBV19,CASSIRPDANYGYTF,TGTGCCAGTAGTATACGGCCAGACGCAAACTATGGCTACACCTTC
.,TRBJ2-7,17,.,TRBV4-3,CASSRVSRTEYLYEQYF,TGCGCCAGCAGCCGAGTTTCCCGGACAGAATACCTTTACGAGCAGTACTTC
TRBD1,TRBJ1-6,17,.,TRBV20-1,CSARDQGVVAYNSPLHF,TGCAGTGCTAGAGATCAGGGGGTAGTAGCCTATAATTCACCCCTCCACTTT
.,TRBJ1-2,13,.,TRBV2,CASSEGFFYGYTF,TGTGCCAGCAGTGAAGGGTTTTTCTATGGCTACACCTTC
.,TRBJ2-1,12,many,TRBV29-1,CSVDSGYNEQFF,TGCAGCGTTGATTCTGGGTACAATGAGCAGTTCTTC
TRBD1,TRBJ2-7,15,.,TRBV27,CASNPSRGLFYEQYF,TGTGCCAGCAATCCTTCCAGGGGGCTTTTCTACGAGCAGTACTTC
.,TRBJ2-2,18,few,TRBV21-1,CASSIRDREWEGTGELFF,TGTGCCAGCAGCATTAGGGACAGGGAGTGGGAAGGCACCGGGGAGCTGTTTTTT
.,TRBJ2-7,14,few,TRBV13,CASSAGVRSYEQYF,TGTGCCAGCAGCGCAGGGGTAAGGTCCTACGAGCAGTACTTC
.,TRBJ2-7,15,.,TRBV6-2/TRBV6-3,CASSYAGRTSYEQYF,TGTGCCAGCAGTTACGCGGGACGTACATCCTACGAGCAGTACTTC